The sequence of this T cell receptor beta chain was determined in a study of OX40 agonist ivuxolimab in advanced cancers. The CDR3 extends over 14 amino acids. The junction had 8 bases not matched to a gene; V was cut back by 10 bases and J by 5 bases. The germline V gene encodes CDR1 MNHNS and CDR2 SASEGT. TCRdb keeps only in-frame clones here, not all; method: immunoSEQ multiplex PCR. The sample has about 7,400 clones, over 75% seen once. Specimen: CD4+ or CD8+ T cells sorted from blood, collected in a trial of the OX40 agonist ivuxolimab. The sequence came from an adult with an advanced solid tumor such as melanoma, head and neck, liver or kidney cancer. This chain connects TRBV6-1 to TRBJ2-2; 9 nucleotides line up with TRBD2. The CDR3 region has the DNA TGTGCCACCAGACTAGCGGAGCATACCGGGGAGCTGTTTTTT. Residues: CATRLAEHTGELFF.